This T cell receptor (beta chain) is from a study of identifying expanded T cells in peripheral blood. TCRdb's table, derived via immunoSEQ multiplex PCR, lists solely in-frame clones and lacks some. The sample lists some 65,000 clones; approximately 80% were seen once. This CDR3 has 12 residues. Germline CDR1 MNHNS, CDR2 SASEGT. V lost 8 bases and J lost 6, with 13 bases in between. This TCR came from a person aged 18 to 70 in good health. Input material: blood. The V call is TRBV6-1, the J call TRBJ1-1, with D maybe TRBD1 (6 bases). CDR3 loop: CASLNRAAEAFF. As DNA, the CDR3 is TGTGCCAGCTTAAACAGGGCCGCTGAAGCTTTCTTT.